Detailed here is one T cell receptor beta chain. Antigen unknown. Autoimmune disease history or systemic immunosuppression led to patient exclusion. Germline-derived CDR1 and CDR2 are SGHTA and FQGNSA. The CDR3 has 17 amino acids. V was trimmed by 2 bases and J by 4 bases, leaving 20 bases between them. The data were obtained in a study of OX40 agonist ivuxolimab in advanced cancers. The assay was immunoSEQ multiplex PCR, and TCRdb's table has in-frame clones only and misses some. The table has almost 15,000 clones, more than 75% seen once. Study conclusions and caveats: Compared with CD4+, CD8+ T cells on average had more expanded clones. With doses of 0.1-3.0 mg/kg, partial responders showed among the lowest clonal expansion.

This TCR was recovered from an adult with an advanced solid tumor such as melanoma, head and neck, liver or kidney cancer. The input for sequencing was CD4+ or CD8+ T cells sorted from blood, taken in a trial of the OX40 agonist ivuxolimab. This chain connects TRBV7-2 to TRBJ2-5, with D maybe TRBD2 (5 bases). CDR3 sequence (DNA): TGTGCCAGCAGCTTAAGGCCTAGCCTAGACTTGATAGAGACCCAGTACTTC. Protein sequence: CASSLRPSLDLIETQYF.